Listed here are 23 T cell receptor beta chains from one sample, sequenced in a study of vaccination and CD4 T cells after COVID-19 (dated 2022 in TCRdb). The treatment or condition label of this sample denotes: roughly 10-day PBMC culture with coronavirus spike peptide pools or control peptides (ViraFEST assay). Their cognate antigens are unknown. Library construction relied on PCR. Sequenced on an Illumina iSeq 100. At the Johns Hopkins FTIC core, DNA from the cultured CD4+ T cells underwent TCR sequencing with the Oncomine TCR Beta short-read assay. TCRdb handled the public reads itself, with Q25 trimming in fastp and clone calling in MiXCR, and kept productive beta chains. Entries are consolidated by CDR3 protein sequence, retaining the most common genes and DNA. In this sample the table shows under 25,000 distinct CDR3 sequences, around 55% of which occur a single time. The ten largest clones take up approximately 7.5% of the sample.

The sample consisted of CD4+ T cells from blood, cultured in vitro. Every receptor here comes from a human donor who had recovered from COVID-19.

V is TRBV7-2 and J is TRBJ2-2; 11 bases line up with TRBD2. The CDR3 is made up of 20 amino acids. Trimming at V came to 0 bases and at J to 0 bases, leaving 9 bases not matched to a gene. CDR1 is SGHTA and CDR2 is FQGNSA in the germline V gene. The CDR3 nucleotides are TGTGCCAGCAGCTTAGCTAGTACCCTACTAGCGGGAGCGAACACCGGGGAGCTGTTTTTT. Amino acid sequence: CASSLASTLLAGANTGELFF.

The CDR3 protein is CASQPRTGGSTGELFF. CDR3 DNA sequence: TGTGCCAGCCAGCCCCGGACAGGGGGCTCTACCGGGGAGCTGTTTTTT. The chain couples TRBV12-3 or TRBV12-4 to TRBJ2-2; 11 bases line up with TRBD1. The CDR3 is made up of 16 amino acids. V lost 8 bases to trimming and J lost 5 bases; unmatched junction nucleotides: 10.

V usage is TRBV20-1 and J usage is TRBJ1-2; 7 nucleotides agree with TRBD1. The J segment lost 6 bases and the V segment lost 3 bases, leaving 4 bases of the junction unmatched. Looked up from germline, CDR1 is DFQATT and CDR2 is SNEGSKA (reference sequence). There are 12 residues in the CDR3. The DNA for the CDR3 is TGCAGTGCTAGCGACAGGGCCCATGGCTACACCTTC. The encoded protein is CSASDRAHGYTF.

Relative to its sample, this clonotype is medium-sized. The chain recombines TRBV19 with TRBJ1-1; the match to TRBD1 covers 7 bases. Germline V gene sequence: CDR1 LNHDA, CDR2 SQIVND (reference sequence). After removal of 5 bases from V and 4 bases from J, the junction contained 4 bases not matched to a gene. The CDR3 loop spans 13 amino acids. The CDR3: CASSFSGGTEAFF. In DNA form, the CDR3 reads TGTGCCAGTAGTTTTTCAGGGGGCACTGAAGCTTTCTTT.

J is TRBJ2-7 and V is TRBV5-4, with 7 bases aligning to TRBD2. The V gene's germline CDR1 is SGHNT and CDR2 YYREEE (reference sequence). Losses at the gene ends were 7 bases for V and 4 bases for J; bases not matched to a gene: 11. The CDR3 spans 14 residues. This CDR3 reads CASSRGGMGYEQYF. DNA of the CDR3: TGTGCCAGCTCTCGCGGGGGAATGGGGTACGAGCAGTACTTC.

The chain's CDR3 is CASSPRDGNSPLHF. DNA of the CDR3: TGTGCCAGCTCACCCCGGGACGGCAATTCACCCCTCCACTTT. This chain uses TRBV18 with TRBJ1-6; a possible D gene is TRBD1 (5 bases). V lost 3 bases to trimming and J lost 7 bases, with 10 bases between them. This CDR3 comprises 14 residues. Germline V gene data show CDR1 as KGHSH and CDR2 as LQKENI.

The chain's CDR3 is CASSKIDRGVSYEQYF. The CDR3 coding sequence is TGTGCCAGCAGCAAGATTGATAGAGGGGTCTCCTACGAGCAGTACTTC. The V gene is TRBV21-1, the J gene TRBJ2-7; TRBD1, the D gene given by the table, was not confirmed from the DNA. TRBV21-1 is a pseudogene. This CDR3 is built from 16 residues.

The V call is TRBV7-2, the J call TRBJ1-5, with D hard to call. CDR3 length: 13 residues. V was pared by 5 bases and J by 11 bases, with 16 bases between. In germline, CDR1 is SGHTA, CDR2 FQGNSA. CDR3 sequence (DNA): TGTGCCAGCAGCCGAAACTCGGAGGACGCCCAGCATTTT. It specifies CASSRNSEDAQHF. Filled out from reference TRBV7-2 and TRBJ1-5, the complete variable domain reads GAGVSQSPSNKVTEKGKDVELRCDPISGHTALYWYRQSLGQGLEFLIYFQGNSAPDKSGLPSDRFSAERTGGSVSTLTIQRTQQEDSAVYLCASSRNSEDAQHFGDGTRLSIL.

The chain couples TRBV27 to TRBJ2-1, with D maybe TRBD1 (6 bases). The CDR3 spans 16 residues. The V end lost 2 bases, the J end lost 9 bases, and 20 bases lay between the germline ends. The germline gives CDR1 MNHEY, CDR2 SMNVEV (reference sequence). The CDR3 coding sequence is TGTGCCAGCAGTTTAGCAGGTCCCCTACAGGGACGTGAGCAGTTCTTC. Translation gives CASSLAGPLQGREQFF.

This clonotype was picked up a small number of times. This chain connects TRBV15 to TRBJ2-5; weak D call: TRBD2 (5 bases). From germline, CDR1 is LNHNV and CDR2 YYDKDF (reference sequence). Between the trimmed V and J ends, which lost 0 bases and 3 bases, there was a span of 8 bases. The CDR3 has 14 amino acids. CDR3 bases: TGTGCCACCAGCAGAGATAACGGGGAAGAGACCCAGTACTTC. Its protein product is CATSRDNGEETQYF.

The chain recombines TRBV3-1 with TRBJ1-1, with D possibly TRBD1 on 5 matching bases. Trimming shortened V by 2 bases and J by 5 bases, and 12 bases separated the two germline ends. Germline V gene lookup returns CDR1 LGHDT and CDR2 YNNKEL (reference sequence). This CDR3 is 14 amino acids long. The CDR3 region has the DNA TGTGCCAGCAGCCAACAGGGTATTGGGACTGAAGCTTTCTTT. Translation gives CASSQQGIGTEAFF.

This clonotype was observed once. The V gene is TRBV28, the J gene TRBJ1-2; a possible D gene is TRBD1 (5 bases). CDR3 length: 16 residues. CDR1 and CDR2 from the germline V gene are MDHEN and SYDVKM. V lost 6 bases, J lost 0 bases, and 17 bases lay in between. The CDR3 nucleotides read TGTGCCAGCAGGGGCGACAGAGTTTCATCTAACTATGGCTACACCTTC. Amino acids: CASRGDRVSSNYGYTF.

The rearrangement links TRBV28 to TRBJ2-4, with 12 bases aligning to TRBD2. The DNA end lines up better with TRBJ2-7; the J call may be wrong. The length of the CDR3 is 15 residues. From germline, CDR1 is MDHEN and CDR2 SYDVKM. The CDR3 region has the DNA TGTGCCAGCAGTTCTAGCGGGAGGGCCAGGAACGAGCAGTACTTC. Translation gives CASSSSGRARNEQYF.

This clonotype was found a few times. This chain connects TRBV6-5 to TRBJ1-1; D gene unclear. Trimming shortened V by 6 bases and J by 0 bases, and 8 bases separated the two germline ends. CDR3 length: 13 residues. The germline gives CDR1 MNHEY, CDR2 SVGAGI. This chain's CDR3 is CASRYSLNTEAFF. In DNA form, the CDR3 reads TGTGCCAGCAGATACAGTTTGAACACTGAAGCTTTCTTT.

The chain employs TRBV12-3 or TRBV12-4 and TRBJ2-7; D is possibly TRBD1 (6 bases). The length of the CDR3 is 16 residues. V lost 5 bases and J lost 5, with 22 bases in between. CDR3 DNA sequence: TGTGCCAGCAGTCTCTTTCAACTCAGGGGTGGCGACGAGCAGTACTTC. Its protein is CASSLFQLRGGDEQYF.

The CDR3 sequence is CSARSPGQSDEKLFF. The CDR3 DNA reads as TGCAGTGCTAGATCGCCGGGTCAGAGTGATGAAAAACTGTTTTTT. V gene TRBV20-1 combines with J gene TRBJ1-4; D not certain. V was clipped by 2 bases and J by 6 bases, with 16 bases between them. The CDR3 consists of 15 residues. From germline, CDR1 is DFQATT and CDR2 SNEGSKA (reference sequence).

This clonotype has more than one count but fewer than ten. This chain's CDR3 is CASSLVLENTEAFF. DNA for the CDR3: TGTGCCAGCAGTTTAGTGCTGGAGAACACTGAAGCTTTCTTT. V usage is TRBV12-3 or TRBV12-4 and J usage is TRBJ1-1; D is undetermined. V lost 1 base and J lost 1, with 7 bases in between. There are 14 residues in the CDR3.

The CDR3 DNA reads TGTGCCAGCAGCTCGGGTGCGGAGCCTGTAGTCAAGCAGTACTTC. Its protein is CASSSGAEPVVKQYF. The chain employs TRBV7-6 and TRBJ2-7; D is ambiguous. V lost 4 bases to trimming and J lost 8 bases, with 21 bases between them. The CDR3 loop spans 15 amino acids. The germline V gene encodes CDR1 SGHVS and CDR2 FNYEAQ. Combining the CDR3 with reference TRBV7-6 and TRBJ2-7 gives the whole variable domain GAGVSQSPRYKVTKRGQDVALRCDPISGHVSLYWYRQALGQGPEFLTYFNYEAQQDKSGLPNDRFSAERPEGSISTLTIQRTEQRDSAMYRCASSSGAEPVVKQYFGPGTRLTVT.

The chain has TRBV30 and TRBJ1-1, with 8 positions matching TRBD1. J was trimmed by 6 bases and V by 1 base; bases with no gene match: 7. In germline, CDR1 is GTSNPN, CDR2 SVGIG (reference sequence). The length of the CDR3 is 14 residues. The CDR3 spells CAWSDQTGEAEAFF. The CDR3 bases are TGTGCCTGGAGTGACCAGACAGGGGAAGCTGAAGCTTTCTTT.

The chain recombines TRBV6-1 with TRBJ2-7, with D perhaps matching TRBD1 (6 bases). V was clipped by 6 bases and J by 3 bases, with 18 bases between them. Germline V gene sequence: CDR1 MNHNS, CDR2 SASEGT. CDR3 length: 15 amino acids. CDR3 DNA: TGTGCCAGCAGCCGCCCCGCAGGGGCAGGCTACGAGCAGTACTTC. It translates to CASSRPAGAGYEQYF.

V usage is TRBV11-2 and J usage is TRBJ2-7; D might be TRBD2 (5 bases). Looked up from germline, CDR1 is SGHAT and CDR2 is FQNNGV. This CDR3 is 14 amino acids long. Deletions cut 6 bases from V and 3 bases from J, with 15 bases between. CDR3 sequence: CASRRLEANYEQYF. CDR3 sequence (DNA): TGTGCCAGCAGAAGGCTGGAGGCCAACTACGAGCAGTACTTC. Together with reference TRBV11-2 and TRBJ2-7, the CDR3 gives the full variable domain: EAGVAQSPRYKIIEKRQSVAFWCNPISGHATLYWYQQILGQGPKLLIQFQNNGVVDDSQLPKDRFSAERLKGVDSTLKIQPAKLEDSAVYLCASRRLEANYEQYFGPGTRLTVT.

CDR3 DNA: TGTGCCAGCAGGGGGGGGACCATGAACACCGGGGAGCTGTTTTTT. Translated: CASRGGTMNTGELFF. The rearrangement links TRBV6-1 to TRBJ2-2; TRBD2 matches 7 bases. The CDR3 length is 15 residues. J lost 1 base, V lost 6 bases, and 5 bases had no gene match. CDR1 MNHNS and CDR2 SASEGT come from the germline V gene.

The CDR3 DNA follows: TGTGCCACCAGCAGAGATCCGAACCCCGGAATGAACACTGAAGCTTTCTTT. Translating it yields CATSRDPNPGMNTEAFF. This chain uses TRBV15 with TRBJ1-1; D is undetermined. The CDR3 is 17 amino acids. V gave up 0 bases and J gave up 0 bases, with 14 bases separating them. Germline CDR1 reads LNHNV; CDR2 reads YYDKDF (reference sequence).